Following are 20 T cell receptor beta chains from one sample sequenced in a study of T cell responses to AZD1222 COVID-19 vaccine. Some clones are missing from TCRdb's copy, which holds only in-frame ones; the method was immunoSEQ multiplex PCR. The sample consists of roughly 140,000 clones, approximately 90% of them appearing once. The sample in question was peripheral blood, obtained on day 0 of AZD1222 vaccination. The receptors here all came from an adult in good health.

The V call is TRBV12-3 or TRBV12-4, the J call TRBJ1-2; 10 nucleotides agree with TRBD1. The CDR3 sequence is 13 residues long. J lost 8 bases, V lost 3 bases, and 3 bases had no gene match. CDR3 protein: CASSLGTGEGYTF. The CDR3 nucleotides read TGTGCCAGCAGTTTGGGGACAGGGGAAGGCTACACCTTC.

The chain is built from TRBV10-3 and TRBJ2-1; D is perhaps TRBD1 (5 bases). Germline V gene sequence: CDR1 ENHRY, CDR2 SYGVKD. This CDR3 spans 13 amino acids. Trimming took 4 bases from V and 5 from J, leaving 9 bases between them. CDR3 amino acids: CAISATDNNEQFF. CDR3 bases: TGTGCCATCAGTGCCACGGACAACAATGAGCAGTTCTTC.

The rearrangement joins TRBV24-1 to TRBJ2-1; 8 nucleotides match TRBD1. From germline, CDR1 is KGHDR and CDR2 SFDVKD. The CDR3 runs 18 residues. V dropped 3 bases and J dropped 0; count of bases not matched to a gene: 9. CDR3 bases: TGTGCCACCAGTGATGGGACAGGCGCCACGAGCTCCTACAATGAGCAGTTCTTC. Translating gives CATSDGTGATSSYNEQFF.

CDR3 amino acids: CASSPHLKNTGELFF. Here the CDR3 DNA reads TGTGCCAGCAGTCCCCATCTTAAAAACACCGGGGAGCTGTTTTTT. This sequence joins TRBV9 and TRBJ2-2; D gene uncertain. The CDR3 runs 15 residues. V was clipped by 5 bases and J by 2 bases, with 13 bases between them. The germline V gene encodes CDR1 SGDLS and CDR2 YYNGEE. Looking up the rest from reference TRBV9 and TRBJ2-2 gives the full variable domain: DSGVTQTPKHLITATGQRVTLRCSPRSGDLSVYWYQQSLDQGLQFLIQYYNGEERAKGNILERFSAQQFPDLHSELNLSSLELGDSALYFCASSPHLKNTGELFFGEGSRLTVL.

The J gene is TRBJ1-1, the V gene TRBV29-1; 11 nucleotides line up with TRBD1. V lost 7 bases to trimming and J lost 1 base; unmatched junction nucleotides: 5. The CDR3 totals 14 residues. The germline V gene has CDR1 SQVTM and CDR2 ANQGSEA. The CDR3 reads CSGGQGGGNTEAFF. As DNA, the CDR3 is TGCAGCGGGGGACAGGGGGGAGGGAACACTGAAGCTTTCTTT.

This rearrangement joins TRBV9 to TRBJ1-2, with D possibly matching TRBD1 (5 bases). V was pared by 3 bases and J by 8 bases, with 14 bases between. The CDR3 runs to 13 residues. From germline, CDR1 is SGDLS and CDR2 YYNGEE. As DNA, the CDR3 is TGTGCCAGCAGCGACGCCAGGGTATCCGGCTACACCTTC. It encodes CASSDARVSGYTF.

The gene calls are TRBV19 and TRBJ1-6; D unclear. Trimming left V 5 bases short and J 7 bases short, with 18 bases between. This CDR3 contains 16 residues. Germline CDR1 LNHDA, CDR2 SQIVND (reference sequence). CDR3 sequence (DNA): TGTGCCAGTAGTTCCCAAGGAGGCAGTAGGAATTCACCCCTCCACTTT. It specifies CASSSQGGSRNSPLHF.

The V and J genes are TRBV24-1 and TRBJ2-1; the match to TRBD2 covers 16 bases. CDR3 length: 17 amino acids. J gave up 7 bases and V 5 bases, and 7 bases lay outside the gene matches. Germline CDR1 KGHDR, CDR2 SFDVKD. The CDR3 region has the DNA TGTGCCACCAGTGGGGGACTAGCGGGAGGGAGTCGGAATGAGCAGTTCTTC. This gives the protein CATSGGLAGGSRNEQFF.

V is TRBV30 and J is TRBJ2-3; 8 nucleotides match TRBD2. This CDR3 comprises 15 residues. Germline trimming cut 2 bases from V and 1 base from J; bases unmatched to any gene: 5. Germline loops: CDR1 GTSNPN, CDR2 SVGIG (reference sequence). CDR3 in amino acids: CAWSHGRGGTDTQYF. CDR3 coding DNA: TGTGCCTGGAGTCACGGGCGGGGGGGCACAGATACGCAGTATTTT.

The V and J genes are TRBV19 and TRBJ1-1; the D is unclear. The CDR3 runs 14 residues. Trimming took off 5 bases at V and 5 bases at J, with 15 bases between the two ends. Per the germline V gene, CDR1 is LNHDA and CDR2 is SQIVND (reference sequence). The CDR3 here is CASSATSRETEAFF. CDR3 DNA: TGTGCCAGTAGTGCAACCTCCCGGGAGACTGAAGCTTTCTTT.

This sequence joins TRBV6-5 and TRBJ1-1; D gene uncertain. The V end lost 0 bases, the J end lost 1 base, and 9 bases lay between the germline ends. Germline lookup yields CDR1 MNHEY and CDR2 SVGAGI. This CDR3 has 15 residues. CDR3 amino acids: CASSYSKVQNTEAFF. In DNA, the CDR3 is TGTGCCAGCAGTTACTCGAAGGTTCAGAACACTGAAGCTTTCTTT.

The CDR3 sequence is CASSLVGGRSNSNQPQHF. CDR3 nucleotides: TGTGCCAGCAGCTTAGTAGGAGGGAGGTCTAATAGCAATCAGCCCCAGCATTTT. The genes are TRBV7-2 and TRBJ1-5, with no clear D. Germline V CDR1 and CDR2: SGHTA, FQGNSA. With 1 base removed from V and 0 bases from J, the gap between germline ends came to 16 bases. This CDR3 contains 18 residues.

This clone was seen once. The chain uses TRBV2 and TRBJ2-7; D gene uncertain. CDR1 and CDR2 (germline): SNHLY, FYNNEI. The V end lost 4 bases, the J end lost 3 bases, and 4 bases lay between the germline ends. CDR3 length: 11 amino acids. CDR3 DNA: TGTGCCAGCAGTGTGCTCTACGAGCAGTACTTC. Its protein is CASSVLYEQYF. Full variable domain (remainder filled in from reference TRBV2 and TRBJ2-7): EPEVTQTPSHQVTQMGQEVILRCVPISNHLYFYWYRQILGQKVEFLVSFYNNEISEKSEIFDDQFSVERPDGSNFTLKIRSTKLEDSAMYFCASSVLYEQYFGPGTRLTVT.

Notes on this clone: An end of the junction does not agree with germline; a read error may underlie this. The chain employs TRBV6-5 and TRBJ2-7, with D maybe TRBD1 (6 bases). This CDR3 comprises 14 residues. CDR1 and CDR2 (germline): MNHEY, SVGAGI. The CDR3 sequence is CASSNSGTPVGQYF. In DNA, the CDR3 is TGTGCCAGCAGTAACTCGGGGACACCCGTAGGGCAGTACTTC.

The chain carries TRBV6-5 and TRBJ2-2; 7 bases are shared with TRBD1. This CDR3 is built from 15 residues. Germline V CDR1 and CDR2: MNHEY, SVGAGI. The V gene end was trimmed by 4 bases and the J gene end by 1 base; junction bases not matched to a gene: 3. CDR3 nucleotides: TGTGCCAGCAGTTCCGACAGGGTGAACACCGGGGAGCTGTTTTTT. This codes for CASSSDRVNTGELFF.

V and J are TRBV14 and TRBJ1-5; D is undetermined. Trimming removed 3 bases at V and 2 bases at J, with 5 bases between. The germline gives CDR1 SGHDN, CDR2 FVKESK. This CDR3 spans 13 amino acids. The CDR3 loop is CASSHGGNQPQHF. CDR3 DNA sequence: TGTGCCAGCAGCCACGGGGGCAATCAGCCCCAGCATTTT.

CDR3: CASSPNRGEQYF. In nucleotides, the CDR3 is TGTGCCAGCAGCCCCAACAGGGGCGAGCAGTACTTC. This chain joins TRBV5-6 and TRBJ2-7; TRBD1 matches at 7 bases. Trimming took 4 bases from V and 6 from J; bases not matched to a gene: 4. This CDR3 contains 12 residues. Germline V lookup: CDR1 SGHDT, CDR2 YYEEEE.

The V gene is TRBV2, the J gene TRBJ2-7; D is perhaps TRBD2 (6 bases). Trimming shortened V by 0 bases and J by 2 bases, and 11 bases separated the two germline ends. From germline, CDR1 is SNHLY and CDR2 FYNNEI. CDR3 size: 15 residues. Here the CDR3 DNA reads TGTGCCAGCAGTGAAGCCCTCGGACTAACCTACGAGCAGTACTTC. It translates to CASSEALGLTYEQYF.

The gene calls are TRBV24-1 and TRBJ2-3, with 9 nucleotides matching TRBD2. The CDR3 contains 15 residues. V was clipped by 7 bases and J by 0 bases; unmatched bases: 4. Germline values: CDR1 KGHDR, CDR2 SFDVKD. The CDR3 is CATSAGGLSTDTQYF. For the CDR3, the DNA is TGTGCCACCAGCGCGGGGGGGCTCAGCACAGATACGCAGTATTTT.

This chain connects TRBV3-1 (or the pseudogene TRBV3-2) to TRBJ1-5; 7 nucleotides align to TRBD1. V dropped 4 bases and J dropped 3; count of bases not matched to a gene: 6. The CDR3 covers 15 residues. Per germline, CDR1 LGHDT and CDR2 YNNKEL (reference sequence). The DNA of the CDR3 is TGTGCCAGCAGCCGAGGGACAGACTACAATCAGCCCCAGCATTTT. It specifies CASSRGTDYNQPQHF.